This TCR beta chain was observed in a study of cytomegalovirus exposure and HLA in healthy donors. Notes on the study in general: There were some 150 TCR beta chains listed as cytomegalovirus-associated.

The data were produced by immunoSEQ multiplex PCR, yet TCRdb's version contains in-frame clones alone and is incomplete. The table records over 80,000 clones, 85% of them present only once. With respect to this clone: Its antigen remains unidentified.

It was the approximately 130-subject validation cohort, separate from the roughly 700-subject first cohort, to which the donors belonged. Per germline, CDR1 SGHVS and CDR2 FQNEAQ. The CDR3 sequence is 15 residues long. V was cut by 5 bases and J by 1 base, with 15 bases left in between. The origin of this receptor is a man younger than 35 in good health and CMV-seropositive. Sample: PBMCs. The gene calls are TRBV7-8 and TRBJ2-7; D may be TRBD1 (6 bases). CDR3 DNA sequence: TGTGCCAGCAGCCCCAGGGGCTTGGGGTCCTACGAGCAGTACTTC. Translating gives CASSPRGLGSYEQYF.